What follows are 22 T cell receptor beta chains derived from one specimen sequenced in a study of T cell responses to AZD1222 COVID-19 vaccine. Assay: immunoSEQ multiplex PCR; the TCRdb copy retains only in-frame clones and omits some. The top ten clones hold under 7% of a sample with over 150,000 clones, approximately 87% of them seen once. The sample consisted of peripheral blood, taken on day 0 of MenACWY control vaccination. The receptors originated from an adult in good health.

CDR3 coding DNA: TGTGCCAGCAGTTTGATTGGTAGGGGGACAGGACTTGGTAATGAGCAGTTCTTC. This sequence encodes CASSLIGRGTGLGNEQFF. The V call is TRBV28, the J call TRBJ2-1; TRBD1 matches 8 bases. The germline V gene encodes CDR1 MDHEN and CDR2 SYDVKM. This CDR3 region has 18 residues. V was clipped by 3 bases and J by 7 bases; unmatched bases: 17. The full variable domain, with the rest looked up from reference TRBV28 and TRBJ2-1, is DVKVTQSSRYLVKRTGEKVFLECVQDMDHENMFWYRQDPGLGLRLIYFSYDVKMKEKGDIPEGYSVSREKKERFSLILESASTNQTSMYLCASSLIGRGTGLGNEQFFGPGTRLTVL.

CDR3: CASTRQGAEAFF. DNA for the CDR3: TGTGCCAGCACCCGACAGGGGGCTGAAGCTTTCTTT. The chain couples TRBV6-5 to TRBJ1-1; 9 nucleotides align to TRBD1. Germline V gene data show CDR1 as MNHEY and CDR2 as SVGAGI. The CDR3 is made up of 12 amino acids. J gave up 6 bases and V 7 bases, and 3 bases lay outside the gene matches.

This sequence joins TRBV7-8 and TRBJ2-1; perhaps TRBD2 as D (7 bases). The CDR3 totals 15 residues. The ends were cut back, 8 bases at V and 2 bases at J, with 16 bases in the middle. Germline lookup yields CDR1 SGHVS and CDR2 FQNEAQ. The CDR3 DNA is TGTGCCAGCCGCCGTCGGGGGGCGACCTACAATGAGCAGTTCTTC. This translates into CASRRRGATYNEQFF.

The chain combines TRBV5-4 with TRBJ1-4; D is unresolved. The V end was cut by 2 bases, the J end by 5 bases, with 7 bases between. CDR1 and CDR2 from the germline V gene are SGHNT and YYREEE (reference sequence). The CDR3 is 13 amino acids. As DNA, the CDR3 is TGTGCCAGCAGCTTACGGGGAAATGAAAAACTGTTTTTT. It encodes CASSLRGNEKLFF.

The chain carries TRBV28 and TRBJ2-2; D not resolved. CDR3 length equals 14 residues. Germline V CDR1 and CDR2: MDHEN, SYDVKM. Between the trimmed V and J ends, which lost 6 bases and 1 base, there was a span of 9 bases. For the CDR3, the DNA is TGTGCCAGCAGACCCACTGGGAACACCGGGGAGCTGTTTTTT. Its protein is CASRPTGNTGELFF. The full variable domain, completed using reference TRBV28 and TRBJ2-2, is DVKVTQSSRYLVKRTGEKVFLECVQDMDHENMFWYRQDPGLGLRLIYFSYDVKMKEKGDIPEGYSVSREKKERFSLILESASTNQTSMYLCASRPTGNTGELFFGEGSRLTVL.

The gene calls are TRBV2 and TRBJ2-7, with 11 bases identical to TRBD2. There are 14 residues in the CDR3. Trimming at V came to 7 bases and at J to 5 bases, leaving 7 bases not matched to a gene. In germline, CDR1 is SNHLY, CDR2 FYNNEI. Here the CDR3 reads CASTGTSGWDEQYF. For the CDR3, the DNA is TGTGCCAGCACCGGGACTAGCGGATGGGACGAGCAGTACTTC. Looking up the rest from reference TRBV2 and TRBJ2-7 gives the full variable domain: EPEVTQTPSHQVTQMGQEVILRCVPISNHLYFYWYRQILGQKVEFLVSFYNNEISEKSEIFDDQFSVERPDGSNFTLKIRSTKLEDSAMYFCASTGTSGWDEQYFGPGTRLTVT.

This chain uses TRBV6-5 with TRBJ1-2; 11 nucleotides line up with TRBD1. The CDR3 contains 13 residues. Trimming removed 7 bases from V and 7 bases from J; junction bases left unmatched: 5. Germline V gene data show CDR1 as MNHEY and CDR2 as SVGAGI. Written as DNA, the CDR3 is TGTGCCAGCAATGGACAGGGGGCAGGTGGCTACACCTTC. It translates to CASNGQGAGGYTF.

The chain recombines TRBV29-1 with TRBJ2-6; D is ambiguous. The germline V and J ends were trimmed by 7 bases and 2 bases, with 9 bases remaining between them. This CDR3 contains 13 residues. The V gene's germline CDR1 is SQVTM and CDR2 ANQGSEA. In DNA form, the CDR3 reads TGCAGCGACCAAGAGGCTGGGGCCAACGTCCTGACTTTC. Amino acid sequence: CSDQEAGANVLTF.

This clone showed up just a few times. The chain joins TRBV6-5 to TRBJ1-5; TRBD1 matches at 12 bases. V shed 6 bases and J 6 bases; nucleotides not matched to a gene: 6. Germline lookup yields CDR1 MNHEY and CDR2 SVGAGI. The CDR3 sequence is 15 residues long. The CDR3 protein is CASSLGTGGGQPQHF. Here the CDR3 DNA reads TGTGCCAGCAGCTTAGGGACAGGGGGCGGTCAGCCCCAGCATTTT.

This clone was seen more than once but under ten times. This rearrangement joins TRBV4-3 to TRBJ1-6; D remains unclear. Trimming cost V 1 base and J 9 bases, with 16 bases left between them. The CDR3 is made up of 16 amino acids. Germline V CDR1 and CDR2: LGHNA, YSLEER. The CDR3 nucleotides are TGCGCCAGCAGCCAAGCGCTACCGGCCTCGGGTTCACCCCTCCACTTT. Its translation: CASSQALPASGSPLHF.

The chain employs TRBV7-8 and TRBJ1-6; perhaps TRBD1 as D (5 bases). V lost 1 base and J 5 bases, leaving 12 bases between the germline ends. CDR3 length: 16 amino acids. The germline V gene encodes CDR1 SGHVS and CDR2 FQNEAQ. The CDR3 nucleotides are TGTGCCAGCAGCTTAGTGGCCCGGGGGAATAATTCACCCCTCCACTTT. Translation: CASSLVARGNNSPLHF. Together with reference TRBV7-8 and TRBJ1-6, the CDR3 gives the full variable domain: GAGVSQSPRYKVAKRGQDVALRCDPISGHVSLFWYQQALGQGPEFLTYFQNEAQLDKSGLPSDRFFAERPEGSVSTLKIQRTQQEDSAVYLCASSLVARGNNSPLHFGNGTRLTVT.

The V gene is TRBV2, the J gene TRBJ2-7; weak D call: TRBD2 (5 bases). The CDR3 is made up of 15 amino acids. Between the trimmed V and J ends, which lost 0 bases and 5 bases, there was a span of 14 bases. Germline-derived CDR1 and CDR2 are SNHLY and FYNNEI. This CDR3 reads CASSEAVQWRDEQYV. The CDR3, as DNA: TGTGCCAGCAGTGAAGCGGTTCAGTGGCGGGACGAGCAGTACGTC.

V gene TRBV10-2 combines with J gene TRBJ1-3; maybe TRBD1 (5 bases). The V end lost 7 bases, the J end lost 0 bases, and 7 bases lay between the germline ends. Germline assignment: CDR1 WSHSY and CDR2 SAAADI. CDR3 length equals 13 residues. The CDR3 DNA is TGCGCCAGCACCGGGGGCTCTGGAAACACCATATATTTT. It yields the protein CASTGGSGNTIYF.

Here the CDR3 reads CASRDLTLPGTGGQPQHF. The CDR3 nucleotides are TGCGCCAGCAGGGATCTAACGCTGCCCGGGACAGGAGGACAGCCCCAGCATTTT. The chain has TRBV23-1 and TRBJ1-5; 8 bases are a match to TRBD1. TRBV23-1 falls under the ORF class, with uncertain function. V trimming: 6 bases; J trimming: 7 bases; junction bases outside the gene matches: 20. The CDR3 has 18 amino acids.

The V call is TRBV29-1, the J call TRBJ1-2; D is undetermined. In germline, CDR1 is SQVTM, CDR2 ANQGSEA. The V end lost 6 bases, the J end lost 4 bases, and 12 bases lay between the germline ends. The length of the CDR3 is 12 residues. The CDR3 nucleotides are TGCAGCGTCCGCGCGTTTAGCTATGGCTACACCTTC. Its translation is CSVRAFSYGYTF. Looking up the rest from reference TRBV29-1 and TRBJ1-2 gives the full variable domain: SAVISQKPSRDICQRGTSLTIQCQVDSQVTMMFWYRQQPGQSLTLIATANQGSEATYESGFVIDKFPISRPNLTFSTLTVSNMSPEDSSIYLCSVRAFSYGYTFGSGTRLTVV.

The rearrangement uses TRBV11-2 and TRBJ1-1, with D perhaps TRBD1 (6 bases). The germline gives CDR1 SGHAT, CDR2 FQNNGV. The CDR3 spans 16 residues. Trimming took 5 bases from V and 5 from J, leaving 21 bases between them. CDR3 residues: CASSLGTPASGTEAFF. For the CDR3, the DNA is TGTGCCAGCAGCCTAGGGACACCAGCTTCAGGGACTGAAGCTTTCTTT.

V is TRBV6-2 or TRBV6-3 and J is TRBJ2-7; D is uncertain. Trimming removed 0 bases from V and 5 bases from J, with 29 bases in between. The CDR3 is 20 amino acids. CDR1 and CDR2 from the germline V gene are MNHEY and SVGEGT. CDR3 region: CASSYSIPPLPSSNPHEQYF. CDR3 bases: TGTGCCAGCAGTTACTCGATTCCGCCTCTACCCTCCTCAAACCCCCACGAGCAGTACTTC.

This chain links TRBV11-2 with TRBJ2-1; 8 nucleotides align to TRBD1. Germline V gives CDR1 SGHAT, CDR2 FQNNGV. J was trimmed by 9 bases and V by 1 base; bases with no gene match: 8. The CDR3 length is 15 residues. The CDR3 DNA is TGTGCCAGCAGCTTAGGGACAGGGCGGGAAAGTGAGCAGTTCTTC. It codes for CASSLGTGRESEQFF.

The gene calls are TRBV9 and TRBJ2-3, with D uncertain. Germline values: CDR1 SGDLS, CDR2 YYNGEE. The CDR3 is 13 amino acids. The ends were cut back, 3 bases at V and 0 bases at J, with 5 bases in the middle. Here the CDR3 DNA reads TGTGCCAGCAGCGGGCCTAGCACAGATACGCAGTATTTT. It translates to CASSGPSTDTQYF.

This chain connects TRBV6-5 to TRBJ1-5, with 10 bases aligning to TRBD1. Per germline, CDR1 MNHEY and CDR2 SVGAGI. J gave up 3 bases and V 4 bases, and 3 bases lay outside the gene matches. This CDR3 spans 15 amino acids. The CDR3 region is CASSWTGGFNQPQHF. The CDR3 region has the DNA TGTGCCAGCAGTTGGACAGGGGGATTCAATCAGCCCCAGCATTTT.

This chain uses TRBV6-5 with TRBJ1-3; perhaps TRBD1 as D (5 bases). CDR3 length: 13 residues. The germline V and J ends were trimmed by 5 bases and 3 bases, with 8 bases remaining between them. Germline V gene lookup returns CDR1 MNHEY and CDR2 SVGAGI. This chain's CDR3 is CASSRGVGNTIYF. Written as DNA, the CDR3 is TGTGCCAGCAGTCGGGGGGTTGGAAACACCATATATTTT.

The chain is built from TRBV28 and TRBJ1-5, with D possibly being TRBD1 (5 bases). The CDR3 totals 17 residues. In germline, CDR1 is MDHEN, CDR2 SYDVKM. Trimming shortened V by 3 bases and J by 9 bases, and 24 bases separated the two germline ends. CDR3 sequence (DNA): TGTGCCAGCAGTTTCGGGGGAGGTGGGCTACCGCTGAGGCCCCAGCATTTT. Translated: CASSFGGGGLPLRPQHF.